Each of the 9 T cell receptor beta chains below was sequenced from the same sample in a study of cytomegalovirus exposure and HLA in healthy donors. The primer mix had 60 Vbeta and 13 Jbeta primers. The protocol was immunoSEQ multiplex PCR, while the TCRdb copy is restricted to in-frame clones and leaves out a portion. This table has tens of thousands of clones, roughly 70% appearing once. The sequenced sample was PBMCs. The receptors stem from a man between 60 and 75 years old in good health and CMV-seropositive.

The gene calls are TRBV28 and TRBJ2-5, with a possible D match to TRBD1 (6 bases). The J call is uncertain, as TRBJ2-7 better fits the DNA end. Germline V gives CDR1 MDHEN, CDR2 SYDVKM. CDR3 length: 16 residues. The CDR3 sequence is CASSFGGQPSPYEQYF. In DNA, the CDR3 is TGTGCCAGCAGCTTCGGCGGACAGCCCTCACCCTACGAGCAGTACTTC.

This clone was detected only a few times. The V call is TRBV6-1, the J call TRBJ2-1, with 9 bases matching TRBD2. V lost 2 bases to trimming and J lost 9 bases; unmatched junction nucleotides: 8. This CDR3 spans 15 amino acids. Per the germline V gene, CDR1 is MNHNS and CDR2 is SASEGT. The CDR3 sequence: CASSEYERGAGEQFF. CDR3 coding DNA: TGTGCCAGCAGTGAATACGAGCGGGGGGCCGGTGAGCAGTTCTTC.

This clone was counted only a few times. At one boundary the junction diverges from the germline segment, which might be a read error. The V gene is TRBV5-8, the J gene TRBJ2-3, with a weak D call TRBD1 (5 bases). CDR3 length: 16 residues. Germline V gives CDR1 SGHTS, CDR2 YDEGEE. The CDR3, as DNA: TGCGCCAGCAGCCAAGACCAAGGGGATCTCACAGATACGCAGTATTTT. Protein product: CASSQDQGDLTDTQYF.

The chain has TRBV5-1 and TRBJ1-1; D unclear. Germline-derived CDR1 and CDR2 are SGHRS and YFSETQ. The CDR3 runs to 12 residues. V was trimmed by 5 bases and J by 0 bases, leaving 5 bases between them. Here the CDR3 DNA reads TGCGCCAGCAGACAGATGAACACTGAAGCTTTCTTT. Protein product: CASRQMNTEAFF.

This chain uses TRBV7-9 with TRBJ1-1; perhaps TRBD1 as D (5 bases). Per the germline V gene, CDR1 is SEHNR and CDR2 is FQNEAQ (reference sequence). The CDR3 sequence is 15 residues long. CDR3 nucleotides: TGTGGGGGCGGCATTGTGGGCGGAACTTCAGGCCGAGCTTTCTTT. This codes for CGGGIVGGTSGRAFF.

This clone occurred a few times. J is TRBJ2-7 and V is TRBV5-6; TRBD2 is a possible D gene (5 bases). The V gene lost 2 bases and the J gene lost 0 bases, with 15 bases spanning the gap. Germline V gene data show CDR1 as SGHDT and CDR2 as YYEEEE. The CDR3 runs to 16 residues. The CDR3 here is CASSLLEGTRSYEQYF. Here the CDR3 DNA reads TGTGCCAGCAGCTTACTTGAGGGTACACGCTCCTACGAGCAGTACTTC.

This clone was counted between two and nine times. V and J are TRBV5-6 and TRBJ2-5; TRBD1 agrees at 8 bases. With V trimmed by 0 bases and J by 4 bases, 5 bases remained unmatched. The CDR3 sequence is 15 residues long. Germline values: CDR1 SGHDT, CDR2 YYEEEE. CDR3 loop: CASSLVQGAGETQYF. In DNA form, the CDR3 reads TGTGCCAGCAGCTTGGTCCAGGGGGCTGGAGAGACCCAGTACTTC.

The chain carries TRBV7-6 and TRBJ2-1; 9 positions match TRBD1. CDR1 is SGHVS, CDR2 FNYEAQ, per germline. The V segment lost 5 bases and the J segment 6 bases; nucleotides outside the gene matches: 8. This CDR3 has 15 amino acids. The CDR3 loop is CASSTQGARRNEQFF. The CDR3 DNA reads as TGTGCCAGCAGCACACAGGGGGCGAGGCGCAATGAGCAGTTCTTC.

In this sample, this clone turned up once. The chain couples TRBV7-8 to TRBJ2-1, with TRBD2 matching 13 bases. V gave up 1 base and J gave up 0 bases; unmatched junction bases: 0. Germline V gene sequence: CDR1 SGHVS, CDR2 FQNEAQ. The CDR3 is 17 residues long. In DNA, the CDR3 is TGTGCCAGCAGCTTAGGGACTAGCGGGAGCTCCTACAATGAGCAGTTCTTC. Translated: CASSLGTSGSSYNEQFF.